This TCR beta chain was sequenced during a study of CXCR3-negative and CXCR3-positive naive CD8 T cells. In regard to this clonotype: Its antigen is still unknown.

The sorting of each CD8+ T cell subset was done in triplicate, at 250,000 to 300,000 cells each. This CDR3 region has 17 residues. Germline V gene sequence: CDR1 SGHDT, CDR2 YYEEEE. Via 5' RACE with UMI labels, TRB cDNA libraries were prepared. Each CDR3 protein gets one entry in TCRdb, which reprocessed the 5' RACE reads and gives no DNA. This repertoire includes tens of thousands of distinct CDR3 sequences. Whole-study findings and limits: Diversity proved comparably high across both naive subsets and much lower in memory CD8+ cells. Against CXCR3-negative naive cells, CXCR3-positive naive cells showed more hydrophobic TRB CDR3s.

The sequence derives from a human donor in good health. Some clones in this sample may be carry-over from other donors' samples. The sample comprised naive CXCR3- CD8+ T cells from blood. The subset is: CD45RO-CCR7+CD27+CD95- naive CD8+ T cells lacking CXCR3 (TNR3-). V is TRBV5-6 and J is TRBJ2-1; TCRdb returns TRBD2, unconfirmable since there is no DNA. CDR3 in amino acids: CASSSRLAVLLYNEQFF. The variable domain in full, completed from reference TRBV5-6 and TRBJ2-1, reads DAGVTQSPTHLIKTRGQQVTLRCSPKSGHDTVSWYQQALGQGPQFIFQYYEEEERQRGNFPDRFSGHQFPNYSSELNVNALLLGDSALYLCASSSRLAVLLYNEQFFGPGTRLTVL.